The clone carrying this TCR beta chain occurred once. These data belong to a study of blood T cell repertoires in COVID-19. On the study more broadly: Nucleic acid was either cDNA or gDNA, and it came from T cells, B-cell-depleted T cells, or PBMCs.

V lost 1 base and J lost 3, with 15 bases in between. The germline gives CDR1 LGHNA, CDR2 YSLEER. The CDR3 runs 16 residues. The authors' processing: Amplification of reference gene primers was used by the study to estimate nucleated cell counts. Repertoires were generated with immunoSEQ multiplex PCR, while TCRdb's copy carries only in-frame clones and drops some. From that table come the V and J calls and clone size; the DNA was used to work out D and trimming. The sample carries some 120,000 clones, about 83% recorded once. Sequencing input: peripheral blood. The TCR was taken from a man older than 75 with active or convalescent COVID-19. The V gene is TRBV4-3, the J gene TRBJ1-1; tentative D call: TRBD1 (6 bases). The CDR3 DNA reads TGCGCCAGCAGCCAAGTGTATAGGACAGACGACACTGAAGCTTTCTTT. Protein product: CASSQVYRTDDTEAFF.